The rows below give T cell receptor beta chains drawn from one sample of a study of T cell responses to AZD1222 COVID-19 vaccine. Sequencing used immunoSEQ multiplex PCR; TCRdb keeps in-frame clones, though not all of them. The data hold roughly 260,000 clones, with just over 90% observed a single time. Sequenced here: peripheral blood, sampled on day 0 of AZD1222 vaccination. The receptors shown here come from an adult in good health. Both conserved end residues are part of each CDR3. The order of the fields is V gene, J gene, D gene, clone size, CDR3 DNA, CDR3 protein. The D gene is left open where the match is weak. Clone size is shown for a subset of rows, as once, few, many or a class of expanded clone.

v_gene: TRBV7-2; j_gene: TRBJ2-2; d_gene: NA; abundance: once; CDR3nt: TGTGCCAGCAGCTTAGCCGCGTTAGCAGGGAACACCGGGGAGCTGTTTTTT; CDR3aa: CASSLAALAGNTGELFF
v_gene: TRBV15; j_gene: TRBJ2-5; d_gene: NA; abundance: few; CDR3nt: TGTGCCACCAGCAGAGTCGAGGTTAGGGAGACCCAGTACTTC; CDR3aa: CATSRVEVRETQYF
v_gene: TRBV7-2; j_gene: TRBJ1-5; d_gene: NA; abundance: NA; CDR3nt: TGTGCCAGCACACTTGGCCCCGGTCTCCAACAGCCCCAGCATTTT; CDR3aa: CASTLGPGLQQPQHF
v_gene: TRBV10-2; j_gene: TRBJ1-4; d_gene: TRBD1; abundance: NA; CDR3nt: TGCGCCAGCACGGGACAGTGGTCTGAAAAACTGTTTTTT; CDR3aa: CASTGQWSEKLFF
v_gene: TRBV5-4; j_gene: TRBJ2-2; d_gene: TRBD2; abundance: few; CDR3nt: TGTGCCAGCAGCTTAGGGGCTAGCGGTACCGGGGAGCTGTTTTTT; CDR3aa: CASSLGASGTGELFF
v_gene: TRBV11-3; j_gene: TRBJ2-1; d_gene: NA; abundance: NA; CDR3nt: TGTGCCAGCAGCGATTCTTCTATCGTCAATGAGCAGTTCTTC; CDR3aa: CASSDSSIVNEQFF
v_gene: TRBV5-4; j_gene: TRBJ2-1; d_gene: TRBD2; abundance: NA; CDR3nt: TGTGCCAGCAGCTCCTTAGCGGGTAGCTCCTACAATGAGCAGTTCTTC; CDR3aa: CASSSLAGSSYNEQFF
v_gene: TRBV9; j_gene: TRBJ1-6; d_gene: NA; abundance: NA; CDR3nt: TGTGCCAGCAGCGTAGGTGGCAATTCACCCCTCCACTTT; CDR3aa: CASSVGGNSPLHF
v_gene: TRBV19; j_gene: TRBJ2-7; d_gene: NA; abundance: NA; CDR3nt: TGTGCCAGTAGTATCGGCAGCTCCTACGAGCAGTACTTC; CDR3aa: CASSIGSSYEQYF
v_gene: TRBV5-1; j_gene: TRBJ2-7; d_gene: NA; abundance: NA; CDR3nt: TGCGCCAGCAGCTTGGTAGTCGGGACACTCTCCTACGAGCAGTACTTC; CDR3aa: CASSLVVGTLSYEQYF
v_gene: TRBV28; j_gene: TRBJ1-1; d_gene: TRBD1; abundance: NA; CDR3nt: TGTGCCAGCAGCCGTGGACAGGGGGGGATGAACACTGAAGCTTTCTTT; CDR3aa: CASSRGQGGMNTEAFF